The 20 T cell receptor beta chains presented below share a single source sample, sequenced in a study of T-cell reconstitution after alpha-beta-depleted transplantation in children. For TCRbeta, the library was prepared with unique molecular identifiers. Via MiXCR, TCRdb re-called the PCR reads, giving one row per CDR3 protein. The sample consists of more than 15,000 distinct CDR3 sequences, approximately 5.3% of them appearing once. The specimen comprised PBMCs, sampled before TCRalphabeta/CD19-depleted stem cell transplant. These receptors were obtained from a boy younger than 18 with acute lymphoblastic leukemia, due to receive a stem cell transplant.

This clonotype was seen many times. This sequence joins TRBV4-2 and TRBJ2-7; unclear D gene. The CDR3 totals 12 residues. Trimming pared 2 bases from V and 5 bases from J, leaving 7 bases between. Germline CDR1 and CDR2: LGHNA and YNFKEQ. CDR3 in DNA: TGTGCCAGCAGCCAAATCCGGGACGAGCAGTACTTC. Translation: CASSQIRDEQYF.

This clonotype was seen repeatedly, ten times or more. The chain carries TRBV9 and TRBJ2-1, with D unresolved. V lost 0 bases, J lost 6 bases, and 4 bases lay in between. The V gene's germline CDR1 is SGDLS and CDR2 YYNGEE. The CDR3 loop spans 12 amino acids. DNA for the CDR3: TGTGCCAGCAGCGTAGTTACCAATGAGCAGTTCTTC. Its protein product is CASSVVTNEQFF.

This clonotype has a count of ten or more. The CDR3 loop reads CASSVLLNSNQPQHF. The CDR3 DNA sequence: TGTGCCAGCAGTGTTTTACTGAATAGCAATCAGCCCCAGCATTTT. The rearrangement uses TRBV6-1 and TRBJ1-5; D not certain. CDR1 MNHNS and CDR2 SASEGT come from the germline V gene. The CDR3 extends over 15 amino acids. Trimming took 4 bases from V and 0 from J, leaving 10 bases between them.

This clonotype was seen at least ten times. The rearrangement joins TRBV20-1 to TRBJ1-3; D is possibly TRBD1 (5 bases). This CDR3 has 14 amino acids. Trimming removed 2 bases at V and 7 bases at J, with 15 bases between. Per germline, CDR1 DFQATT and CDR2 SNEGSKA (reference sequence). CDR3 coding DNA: TGCAGTGCTAGATTGGGTTCAGGGCCGAACACCATATATTTT. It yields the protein CSARLGSGPNTIYF.

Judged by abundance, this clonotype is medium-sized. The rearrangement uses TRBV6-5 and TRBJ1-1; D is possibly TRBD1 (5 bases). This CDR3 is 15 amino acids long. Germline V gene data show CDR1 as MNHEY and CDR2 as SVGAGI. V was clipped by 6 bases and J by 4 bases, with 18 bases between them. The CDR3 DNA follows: TGTGCCAGCAGCCATGAGCCCCGGGGGAGCACTGAAGCTTTCTTT. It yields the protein CASSHEPRGSTEAFF.

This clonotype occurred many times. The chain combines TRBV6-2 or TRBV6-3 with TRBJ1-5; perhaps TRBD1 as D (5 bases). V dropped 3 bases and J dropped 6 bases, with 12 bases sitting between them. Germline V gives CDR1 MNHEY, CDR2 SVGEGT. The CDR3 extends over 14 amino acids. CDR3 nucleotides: TGTGCCAGCAGTTATGACAGAAACAGTCAGCCCCAGCATTTT. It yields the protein CASSYDRNSQPQHF.

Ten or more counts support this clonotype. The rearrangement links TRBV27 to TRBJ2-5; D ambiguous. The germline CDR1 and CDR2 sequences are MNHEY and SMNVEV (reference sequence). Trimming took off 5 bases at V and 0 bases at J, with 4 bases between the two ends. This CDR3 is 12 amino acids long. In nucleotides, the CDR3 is TGTGCCAGCAGTGCGTACCAAGAGACCCAGTACTTC. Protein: CASSAYQETQYF.

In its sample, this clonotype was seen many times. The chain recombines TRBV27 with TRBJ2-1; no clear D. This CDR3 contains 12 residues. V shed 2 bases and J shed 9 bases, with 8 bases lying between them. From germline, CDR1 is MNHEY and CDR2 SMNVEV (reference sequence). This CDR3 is CASSLGIGEQFF. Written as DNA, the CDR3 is TGTGCCAGCAGTTTAGGGATCGGTGAGCAGTTCTTC.

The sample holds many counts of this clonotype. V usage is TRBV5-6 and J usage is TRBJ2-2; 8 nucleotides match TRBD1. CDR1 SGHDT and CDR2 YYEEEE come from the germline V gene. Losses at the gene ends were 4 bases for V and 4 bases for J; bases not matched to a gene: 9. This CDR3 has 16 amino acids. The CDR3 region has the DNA TGTGCCAGCAGCCCCGGCTACGACAGGGGCACCGGGGAGCTGTTTTTT. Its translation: CASSPGYDRGTGELFF.

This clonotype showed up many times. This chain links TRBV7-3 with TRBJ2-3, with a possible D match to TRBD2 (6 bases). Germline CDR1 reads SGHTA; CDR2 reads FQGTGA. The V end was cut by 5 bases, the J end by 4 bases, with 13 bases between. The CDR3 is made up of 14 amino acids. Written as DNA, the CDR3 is TGTGCCAGCAGCCCTTCAGCGGGTTCAGATACGCAGTATTTT. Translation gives CASSPSAGSDTQYF.

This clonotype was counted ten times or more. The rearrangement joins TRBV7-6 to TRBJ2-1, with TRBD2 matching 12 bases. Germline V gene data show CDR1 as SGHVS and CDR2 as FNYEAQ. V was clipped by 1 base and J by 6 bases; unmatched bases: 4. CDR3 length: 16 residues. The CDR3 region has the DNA TGTGCCAGCAGCTTAGGTACTAGCGGGAGGCGCAATGAGCAGTTCTTC. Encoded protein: CASSLGTSGRRNEQFF.

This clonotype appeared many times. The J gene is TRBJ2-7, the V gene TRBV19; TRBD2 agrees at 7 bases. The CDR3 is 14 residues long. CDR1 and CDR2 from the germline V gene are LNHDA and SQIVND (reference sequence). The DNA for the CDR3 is TGTGCTTGTAGTCCAACGGGAGGTATCTACGAGCAGTACTTC. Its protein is CACSPTGGIYEQYF.

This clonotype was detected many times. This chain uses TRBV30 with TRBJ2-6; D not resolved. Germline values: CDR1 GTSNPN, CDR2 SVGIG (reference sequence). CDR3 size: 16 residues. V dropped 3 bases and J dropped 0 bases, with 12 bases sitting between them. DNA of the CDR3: TGTGCCTGGAGGCAGGCGGAACGCTCTGGGGCCAACGTCCTGACTTTC. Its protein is CAWRQAERSGANVLTF.

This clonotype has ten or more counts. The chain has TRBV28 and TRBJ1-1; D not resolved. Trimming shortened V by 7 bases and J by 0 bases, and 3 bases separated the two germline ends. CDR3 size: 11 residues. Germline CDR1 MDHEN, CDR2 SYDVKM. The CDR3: CASTLNTEAFF. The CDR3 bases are TGTGCCAGCACATTGAACACTGAAGCTTTCTTT. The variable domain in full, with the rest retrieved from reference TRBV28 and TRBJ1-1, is DVKVTQSSRYLVKRTGEKVFLECVQDMDHENMFWYRQDPGLGLRLIYFSYDVKMKEKGDIPEGYSVSREKKERFSLILESASTNQTSMYLCASTLNTEAFFGQGTRLTVV.

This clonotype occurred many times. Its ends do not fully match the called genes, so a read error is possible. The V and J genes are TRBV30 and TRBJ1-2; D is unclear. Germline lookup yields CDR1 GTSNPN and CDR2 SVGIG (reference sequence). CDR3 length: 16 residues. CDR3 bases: TGTGCCTGGAGTAGTCCGGGTCCAAGAGTTAACTATGGCTACACTTTC. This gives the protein CAWSSPGPRVNYGYTF. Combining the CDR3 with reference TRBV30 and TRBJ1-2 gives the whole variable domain SQTIHQWPATLVQPVGSPLSLECTVEGTSNPNLYWYRQAAGRGLQLLFYSVGIGQISSEVPQNLSASRPQDRQFILSSKKLLLSDSGFYLCAWSSPGPRVNYGYTFGSGTRLTVV.

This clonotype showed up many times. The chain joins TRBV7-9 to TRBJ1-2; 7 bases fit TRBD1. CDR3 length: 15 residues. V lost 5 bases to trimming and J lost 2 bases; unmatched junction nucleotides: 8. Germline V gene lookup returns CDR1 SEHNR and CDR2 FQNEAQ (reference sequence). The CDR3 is CASSPTDRANYGYTF. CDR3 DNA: TGTGCCAGCAGCCCAACCGACAGGGCCAACTATGGCTACACCTTC.

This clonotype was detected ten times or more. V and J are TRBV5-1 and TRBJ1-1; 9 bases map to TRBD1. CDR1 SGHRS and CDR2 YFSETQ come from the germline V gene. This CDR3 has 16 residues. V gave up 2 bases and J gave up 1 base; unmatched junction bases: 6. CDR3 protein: CASSFGQGTGNTEAFF. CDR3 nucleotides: TGCGCCAGCAGCTTCGGACAGGGGACAGGGAACACTGAAGCTTTCTTT.

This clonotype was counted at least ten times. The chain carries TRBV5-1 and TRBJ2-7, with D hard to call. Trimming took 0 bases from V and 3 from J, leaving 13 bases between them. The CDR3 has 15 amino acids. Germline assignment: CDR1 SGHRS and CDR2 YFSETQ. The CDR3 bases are TGCGCCAGCAGCTTGGGACATCCGGACCTCTACGAGCAGTACTTC. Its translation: CASSLGHPDLYEQYF.

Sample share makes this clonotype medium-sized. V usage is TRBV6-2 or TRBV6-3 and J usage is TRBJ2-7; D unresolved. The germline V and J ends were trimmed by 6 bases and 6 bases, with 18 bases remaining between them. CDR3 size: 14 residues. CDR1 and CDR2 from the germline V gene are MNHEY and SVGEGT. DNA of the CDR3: TGTGCCAGCAGGAATCCGCTTGCTTCTCTCGAGCAGTACTTC. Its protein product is CASRNPLASLEQYF.

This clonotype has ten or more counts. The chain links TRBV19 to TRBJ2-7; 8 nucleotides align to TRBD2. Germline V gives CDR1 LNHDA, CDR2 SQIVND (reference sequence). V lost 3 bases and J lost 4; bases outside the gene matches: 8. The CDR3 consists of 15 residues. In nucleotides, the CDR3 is TGTGCCAGTAGTATGAACGGACTAGCCAAATACGAGCAGTACTTC. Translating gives CASSMNGLAKYEQYF.